Included here is one T cell receptor (beta chain) sequence, with context. Profiling relied on immunoSEQ multiplex PCR, and the TCRdb table lists in-frame clones only, not all of them. Here the sample spans about 150,000 clones, 80% to 90% being singletons. This entry belongs to a study of blood T cell repertoires in COVID-19. The sequenced sample was peripheral blood. This receptor was obtained from a man between 18 and 35 years old with COVID-19, enrolled during active disease.

Here the CDR3 reads CASSLGQTYSYEQYF. The CDR3 DNA follows: TGCGCCAGCAGCCTCGGACAGACTTACTCCTACGAGCAGTACTTC. J is TRBJ2-7 and V is TRBV5-1; D is perhaps TRBD1 (6 bases). This CDR3 is built from 15 residues. The germline V gene has CDR1 SGHRS and CDR2 YFSETQ. The V end lost 4 bases, the J end lost 0 bases, and 14 bases lay between the germline ends.